The 19 T cell receptor beta chains below were found in one sample sequenced in a study of shared clonotypes between healthy human individuals. Naive CD8 isolation took CD45RO-negative cells positively selected for CCR7 and excluded terminally differentiated effector memory CD45RA+ cells. TCRdb's copy holds only in-frame clones and misses some; the assay was immunoSEQ multiplex PCR. Here the sample spans about 2.1 million clones, 80% to 95% being singletons. Material for sequencing was naive CD8+ T cells from PBMCs. The receptors were gathered from a man aged 18 to 30 in good health. Some clones in this sample may be carry-over from other donors' samples.

The V and J genes are TRBV2 and TRBJ2-7, with 7 bases aligning to TRBD2. V lost 3 bases, J lost 6 bases, and 8 bases stayed unmatched. The CDR3 spans 14 residues. Germline CDR1 and CDR2: SNHLY and FYNNEI. Here the CDR3 DNA reads TGTGCCAGCAGTGACTCGGGGGGAACTTTCGAGCAGTACTTC. It yields the protein CASSDSGGTFEQYF. Using reference TRBV2 and TRBJ2-7 for the parts outside the CDR3, the full variable domain is EPEVTQTPSHQVTQMGQEVILRCVPISNHLYFYWYRQILGQKVEFLVSFYNNEISEKSEIFDDQFSVERPDGSNFTLKIRSTKLEDSAMYFCASSDSGGTFEQYFGPGTRLTVT.

The gene calls are TRBV5-1 and TRBJ1-1; no firm D call. The germline V gene has CDR1 SGHRS and CDR2 YFSETQ. This CDR3 contains 13 residues. Deletions cut 4 bases from V and 3 bases from J, with 10 bases between. This CDR3 reads CASSQDGDTEAFF. As DNA, the CDR3 is TGCGCCAGCAGCCAGGACGGGGACACTGAAGCTTTCTTT.

J is TRBJ1-4 and V is TRBV7-9, with D maybe TRBD1 (5 bases). Germline CDR1 and CDR2: SEHNR and FQNEAQ (reference sequence). The CDR3 is made up of 15 amino acids. V was clipped by 4 bases and J by 5 bases, with 14 bases between them. CDR3 DNA: TGTGCCAGCAGCTCCTCGACAGTTTCCAATGAAAAACTGTTTTTT. This encodes CASSSSTVSNEKLFF.

The chain joins TRBV29-1 to TRBJ2-2; D ambiguous. V was cut by 4 bases and J by 0 bases, with 12 bases left in between. This CDR3 region has 15 residues. Germline assignment: CDR1 SQVTM and CDR2 ANQGSEA. CDR3 loop: CSVVTAVTNTGELFF. The CDR3 region has the DNA TGCAGCGTTGTTACGGCCGTCACGAACACCGGGGAGCTGTTTTTT.

This chain uses TRBV15 with TRBJ2-7; the D gene could be TRBD1 or TRBD2 (6 bases each). This CDR3 has 15 amino acids. Looked up from germline, CDR1 is LNHNV and CDR2 is YYDKDF (reference sequence). Trimming took off 3 bases at V and 6 bases at J, with 18 bases between the two ends. In nucleotides, the CDR3 is TGTGCCACCAGCAGGGCCGGGGGCACTGGGGGCGAGCAGTACTTC. Translation gives CATSRAGGTGGEQYF.

V is TRBV18 and J is TRBJ2-1; D not resolved. CDR1 and CDR2 from the germline V gene are KGHSH and LQKENI. This CDR3 contains 13 residues. V lost 3 bases, J lost 8 bases, and 11 bases lay in between. The CDR3 loop is CASSPSRWDEQFF. CDR3 in DNA: TGTGCCAGCTCACCTTCAAGATGGGATGAGCAGTTCTTC. Filled out from reference TRBV18 and TRBJ2-1, the complete variable domain reads NAGVMQNPRHLVRRRGQEARLRCSPMKGHSHVYWYRQLPEEGLKFMVYLQKENIIDESGMPKERFSAEFPKEGPSILRIQQVVRGDSAAYFCASSPSRWDEQFFGPGTRLTVL.

The chain combines TRBV29-1 with TRBJ2-7; 9 bases match TRBD2. Germline values: CDR1 SQVTM, CDR2 ANQGSEA. The CDR3 spans 14 residues. V lost 5 bases and J lost 5; bases outside the gene matches: 10. The CDR3 reads CSVPVREGTNEQYF. The CDR3 coding sequence is TGCAGCGTTCCGGTGCGGGAGGGGACTAACGAGCAGTACTTC.

The chain has TRBV5-5 and TRBJ1-1, with TRBD1 identical over 10 bases. This CDR3 spans 14 amino acids. Trimming cost V 1 base and J 4 bases; bases outside gene matches: 1. Germline CDR1 SGHKS, CDR2 YYEKEE (reference sequence). The chain's CDR3 is CASSLWTGGTEAFF. In DNA form, the CDR3 reads TGTGCCAGCAGCTTGTGGACAGGGGGCACTGAAGCTTTCTTT. Drawing the rest from reference TRBV5-5 and TRBJ1-1, the complete variable domain is DAGVTQSPTHLIKTRGQQVTLRCSPISGHKSVSWYQQVLGQGPQFIFQYYEKEERGRGNFPDRFSARQFPNYSSELNVNALLLGDSALYLCASSLWTGGTEAFFGQGTRLTVV.

The chain combines TRBV27 with TRBJ2-3, with TRBD1 matching 11 bases. Germline V gene sequence: CDR1 MNHEY, CDR2 SMNVEV (reference sequence). The CDR3 loop spans 17 amino acids. V shed 5 bases and J 2 bases; nucleotides not matched to a gene: 9. The CDR3 bases are TGTGCCAGCAGTATACTACCGGGACAGGGGGACACAGATACGCAGTATTTT. Its protein product is CASSILPGQGDTDTQYF.

The V gene is TRBV7-3, the J gene TRBJ1-1; D call uncertain. The CDR3 is made up of 19 amino acids. Germline assignment: CDR1 SGHTA and CDR2 FQGTGA. Trimming pared 0 bases from V and 0 bases from J, leaving 20 bases between. As DNA, the CDR3 is TGTGCCAGCAGCTTAACCCACACGAGACTGGCCGCAATGAACACTGAAGCTTTCTTT. Translating it yields CASSLTHTRLAAMNTEAFF.

This rearrangement joins TRBV19 to TRBJ2-3; 11 positions match TRBD2. Germline V gives CDR1 LNHDA, CDR2 SQIVND (reference sequence). With V trimmed by 3 bases and J by 2 bases, 4 bases remained unmatched. CDR3 length: 16 amino acids. The CDR3 loop reads CASSMRTSGSTDTQYF. CDR3 nucleotides: TGTGCCAGTAGTATGAGGACTAGCGGGTCCACAGATACGCAGTATTTT.

The rearrangement links TRBV28 to TRBJ1-2; 11 bases line up with TRBD1. CDR1 MDHEN and CDR2 SYDVKM come from the germline V gene. J lost 8 bases, V lost 7 bases, and 9 bases had no gene match. The CDR3 covers 14 residues. CDR3 bases: TGTGCCAGCACTGCGCCAGGACAGGGGGCCGGCTACACCTTC. Translation gives CASTAPGQGAGYTF.

The chain combines TRBV7-3 with TRBJ2-5, with D perhaps matching TRBD2 (5 bases). Germline CDR1 SGHTA, CDR2 FQGTGA. Trimming stripped 2 bases from V and 5 bases from J, with 15 bases between. This CDR3 region has 15 residues. The CDR3 region is CASSLGPALAETQYF. CDR3 nucleotides: TGTGCCAGCAGCTTAGGGCCAGCCCTAGCCGAGACCCAGTACTTC. Complete variable domain (other parts from reference TRBV7-3 and TRBJ2-5): GAGVSQTPSNKVTEKGKYVELRCDPISGHTALYWYRQSLGQGPEFLIYFQGTGAADDSGLPNDRFFAVRPEGSVSTLKIQRTERGDSAVYLCASSLGPALAETQYFGPGTRLLVL.

The rearrangement joins TRBV28 to TRBJ1-2; D is undetermined. The germline CDR1 and CDR2 sequences are MDHEN and SYDVKM. Trimming left V 5 bases short and J 4 bases short, with 14 bases between. The CDR3 is 14 residues long. This CDR3 is CASSPPRSSYGYTF. The CDR3 coding sequence is TGTGCCAGCAGTCCCCCTCGTAGTAGCTATGGCTACACCTTC.

The chain carries TRBV28 and TRBJ1-2, with 7 bases fitting TRBD1. CDR3 length: 13 amino acids. Trimming at V came to 8 bases and at J to 3 bases, leaving 6 bases not matched to a gene. From germline, CDR1 is MDHEN and CDR2 SYDVKM. Here the CDR3 DNA reads TGTGCCAGCGAGACAGGGACTTACTATGGCTACACCTTC. Its translation is CASETGTYYGYTF.

The chain has TRBV28 and TRBJ2-7; 10 bases agree with TRBD1. Germline CDR1 is MDHEN and CDR2 is SYDVKM. After removal of 1 base from V and 4 bases from J, the junction contained 4 bases not matched to a gene. The CDR3 totals 15 residues. The CDR3, as DNA: TGTGCCAGCAGTTTATACGACAGGGGGCATTACGAGCAGTACTTC. Translation gives CASSLYDRGHYEQYF.

The chain's CDR3 is CAISESGRGTDEQFF. CDR3 DNA: TGTGCCATCAGTGAGTCAGGTAGGGGAACGGATGAGCAGTTCTTC. J is TRBJ2-1 and V is TRBV10-3, with D perhaps TRBD1 (5 bases). The CDR3 loop spans 15 amino acids. The V and J ends lost 0 bases and 8 bases respectively, with 14 bases between them. CDR1 is ENHRY, CDR2 SYGVKD, per germline.

This chain links TRBV10-3 with TRBJ2-7; TRBD2 is a possible D gene (5 bases). Germline loops: CDR1 ENHRY, CDR2 SYGVKD. CDR3 size: 15 residues. V lost 6 bases and J 0 bases, leaving 15 bases between the germline ends. CDR3 DNA sequence: TGTGCCATCAGGAAATCGACGGGGAGCTCCTACGAGCAGTACTTC. Translation gives CAIRKSTGSSYEQYF.

The chain couples TRBV4-2 to TRBJ2-5, with D uncertain. In germline, CDR1 is LGHNA, CDR2 YNFKEQ. The CDR3 runs 14 residues. Trimming left V 1 base short and J 2 bases short, with 8 bases between. The CDR3 coding sequence is TGTGCCAGCAGCCAAGCGGGTAATCAAGAGACCCAGTACTTC. Encoded protein: CASSQAGNQETQYF.